The 9 T cell receptor beta chains reported below all come from one sample, sequenced in a study of CD8 T cells in ankylosing spondylitis. TCRdb itself ran the 5' RACE reads through MiXCR, one entry per CDR3 protein. Among some 300,000 distinct CDR3 sequences listed, more than 20% were seen once. Sequencing was done on a sample of blood, either unsorted or a sorted T cell fraction (not recorded which). The receptor set was obtained from a female donor with ankylosing spondylitis or in good health (not recorded which).

The rearrangement links TRBV5-8 to TRBJ2-5; 8 positions agree with TRBD1. The CDR3 runs to 17 residues. Germline lookup yields CDR1 SGHTS and CDR2 YDEGEE. The V gene end was trimmed by 4 bases and the J gene end by 1 base; junction bases not matched to a gene: 12. The CDR3 region has the DNA TGTGCCAGCAGCCTGACCGGGACAGGAACCAGCCAAGAGACCCAGTACTTC. Protein: CASSLTGTGTSQETQYF.

This clonotype was counted a few times. The V call is TRBV28, the J call TRBJ2-1; D unclear. The germline V gene encodes CDR1 MDHEN and CDR2 SYDVKM. Trimming cost V 10 bases and J 1 base, with 14 bases left between them. The CDR3 has 14 amino acids. The CDR3 protein is CATQNRWSYNEQFF. CDR3 bases: TGTGCCACCCAGAACCGTTGGTCCTACAATGAGCAGTTCTTC.

The V and J genes are TRBV4-3 and TRBJ2-1; D not resolved. Germline values: CDR1 LGHNA, CDR2 YSLEER. V lost 0 bases to trimming and J lost 6 bases, with 18 bases between them. The CDR3 contains 17 residues. This chain's CDR3 is CASSQDPTDPAVNEQFF. CDR3 nucleotide sequence: TGCGCCAGCAGCCAAGACCCAACCGACCCGGCAGTCAATGAGCAGTTCTTC.

This clonotype has ten or more counts. The chain recombines TRBV20-1 with TRBJ1-2; D ambiguous. Germline CDR1 DFQATT, CDR2 SNEGSKA (reference sequence). This CDR3 has 11 amino acids. The ends were cut back, 6 bases at V and 7 bases at J, with 12 bases in the middle. The CDR3 DNA reads as TGCAGTGCCCGTCCCTTCTCTGGCTACACCTTC. It is translated as CSARPFSGYTF.

The V and J genes are TRBV4-3 and TRBJ2-2; D is unclear. CDR3 length: 16 amino acids. CDR1 is LGHNA, CDR2 YSLEER, per germline. Trimming left V 1 base short and J 3 bases short, with 12 bases between. This chain's CDR3 is CASSQGSIGDTGELFF. The DNA for the CDR3 is TGCGCCAGCAGCCAAGGGTCCATCGGAGACACCGGGGAGCTGTTTTTT.

The sample holds many counts of this clonotype. This chain joins TRBV2 and TRBJ2-1; TRBD2 aligns across 9 bases. There are 15 residues in the CDR3. Germline assignment: CDR1 SNHLY and CDR2 FYNNEI. V lost 10 bases to trimming and J lost 7 bases; unmatched junction nucleotides: 14. The CDR3 DNA reads TGTGCCACTTCCCCTGCGGGAGGGCCCGGGAATGAGCAGTTCTTC. Its protein product is CATSPAGGPGNEQFF.

There are a few counts of this clonotype. The chain couples TRBV12-5 to TRBJ1-1, with unresolved D. V was clipped by 3 bases and J by 3 bases, with 8 bases between them. The germline V gene encodes CDR1 LGHNT and CDR2 FRNRAP. The length of the CDR3 is 13 residues. The CDR3: CASGLNPYTEAFF. Here the CDR3 DNA reads TGTGCTAGTGGTTTAAATCCCTACACTGAAGCTTTCTTT. The whole variable domain, filled in from reference TRBV12-5 and TRBJ1-1, reads DARVTQTPRHKVTEMGQEVTMRCQPILGHNTVFWYRQTMMQGLELLAYFRNRAPLDDSGMPKDRFSAEMPDATLATLKIQPSEPRDSAVYFCASGLNPYTEAFFGQGTRLTVV.

The chain employs TRBV29-1 and TRBJ2-3, with TRBD2 matching 12 bases. CDR3 size: 14 residues. V shed 4 bases, J shed 4 bases, and the junction held 3 bases outside the gene matches. From germline, CDR1 is SQVTM and CDR2 ANQGSEA. CDR3 protein: CSVGASGRADTQYF. The CDR3 bases are TGCAGCGTTGGGGCTAGCGGGAGGGCAGATACGCAGTATTTT.

This clonotype has just a few counts. The chain joins TRBV7-2 to TRBJ2-1; D gene uncertain. Germline values: CDR1 SGHTA, CDR2 FQGNSA. The CDR3 runs to 15 residues. V lost 2 bases and J lost 5, with 13 bases in between. The CDR3 bases are TGTGCCAGCAGCTTAACCCTAGGGATAAACAATGAGCAGTTCTTC. It encodes CASSLTLGINNEQFF.